This is a list of T cell receptor beta chains from one sample in a study of T cells in Graves' hyperthyroidism and ophthalmopathy. TCRdb reanalysed the multiplex PCR reads using MiXCR and keeps one entry per CDR3 protein. The sample yields hundreds of thousands of distinct CDR3 sequences, roughly 15% seen once. Source material: blood. The receptors derive from a woman aged 18-35 years with Graves' hyperthyroidism. CDR3s include the opening cysteine and the closing phenylalanine or tryptophan. Fields, in order: D gene, J gene, clone size, V gene, CDR3 DNA, CDR3 protein. The D gene is left open where the match is weak. Size is omitted from some rows. Given values are once, few, many or a class for expanded clones.

D gene: NA; J gene: TRBJ1-2; clone size: few; V gene: TRBV11-2; CDR3 DNA: TGTGCCAGCAGCCACAGGGCATTATCTACTGATGGCTACACCTTC; CDR3 protein: CASSHRALSTDGYTF
D gene: NA; J gene: TRBJ2-2; clone size: NA; V gene: TRBV15; CDR3 DNA: TGTGCCACCAGCAGAGACACGGAGCTGTTTTTT; CDR3 protein: CATSRDTELFF
D gene: TRBD2; J gene: TRBJ2-1; clone size: many; V gene: TRBV4-3; CDR3 DNA: TGCGCCAGCAGCCACGGGACTAGCGGGGTCAATGAGCAGTTCTTC; CDR3 protein: CASSHGTSGVNEQFF
D gene: NA; J gene: TRBJ2-1; clone size: NA; V gene: TRBV20-1; CDR3 DNA: TGCAGTGCTAGAGGTGGACAGTTCTCCAATGAGCAGTTCTTC; CDR3 protein: CSARGGQFSNEQFF
D gene: NA; J gene: TRBJ2-1; clone size: few; V gene: TRBV20-1; CDR3 DNA: TGCAGTGCTAGGAGGCAGGGTGGAGAGCAGTTCTTC; CDR3 protein: CSARRQGGEQFF
D gene: NA; J gene: TRBJ2-7; clone size: many; V gene: TRBV7-9; CDR3 DNA: TGTGCCAGCAGCTTTCCTGGAGGCGAGCAGTACTTC; CDR3 protein: CASSFPGGEQYF
D gene: NA; J gene: TRBJ1-1; clone size: many; V gene: TRBV7-9; CDR3 DNA: TGTGCCAGCAGCCGCGGGGGGGCGAAGGGGTACACTGAAGCTTTCTTT; CDR3 protein: CASSRGGAKGYTEAFF
D gene: NA; J gene: TRBJ2-1; clone size: few; V gene: TRBV7-6; CDR3 DNA: TGTGCCAGCAGCCCCCGGGACACTACCTACAATGAGCAGTTCTTC; CDR3 protein: CASSPRDTTYNEQFF
D gene: NA; J gene: TRBJ2-6; clone size: few; V gene: TRBV19; CDR3 DNA: TGTGCCAGTAGTAAGGGACCTCTCTCTGGGGCCAACGTCCTGACTTTC; CDR3 protein: CASSKGPLSGANVLTF
D gene: NA; J gene: TRBJ2-7; clone size: few; V gene: TRBV28; CDR3 DNA: TGTGCCAGCAGTTTGGATGGTCCTAGCCCCTACGAGCAGTACTTC; CDR3 protein: CASSLDGPSPYEQYF
D gene: NA; J gene: TRBJ2-3; clone size: many; V gene: TRBV12-3/TRBV12-4; CDR3 DNA: TGTGCCAGCAGCCCAGCTGGAGGCACAGATACGCAGTATTTT; CDR3 protein: CASSPAGGTDTQYF
D gene: TRBD2; J gene: TRBJ2-1; clone size: many; V gene: TRBV20-1; CDR3 DNA: TGCAGTGCTACTGGGACTAGCGGGAGCTCCTACAATGAGCAGTTCTTC; CDR3 protein: CSATGTSGSSYNEQFF
D gene: NA; J gene: TRBJ2-5; clone size: many; V gene: TRBV30; CDR3 DNA: TGTGCCTGGAGAACAGGGTGGGGGAAGGAGACCCAGTACTTC; CDR3 protein: CAWRTGWGKETQYF
D gene: TRBD2; J gene: TRBJ2-7; clone size: many; V gene: TRBV7-8; CDR3 DNA: TGTGCCAGCAGCTTAGGGTTAGCGGGAGATGGGTACGAGCAGTACTTC; CDR3 protein: CASSLGLAGDGYEQYF
D gene: NA; J gene: TRBJ2-1; clone size: many; V gene: TRBV5-1; CDR3 DNA: TGCGCCAGCAGCTTGGCCCTAGTCCTATCCTACAATGAGCAGTTCTTC; CDR3 protein: CASSLALVLSYNEQFF
D gene: TRBD2; J gene: TRBJ2-7; clone size: NA; V gene: TRBV15; CDR3 DNA: TGTGCCACCAGCTCCCAGCGGGGGAACTACGAGCAGTACTTC; CDR3 protein: CATSSQRGNYEQYF
D gene: NA; J gene: TRBJ2-7; clone size: many; V gene: TRBV13; CDR3 DNA: TGTGCCAGTGGTAGTCCCTACGAGCAGTACTTC; CDR3 protein: CASGSPYEQYF
D gene: NA; J gene: TRBJ2-1; clone size: many; V gene: TRBV12-3/TRBV12-4; CDR3 DNA: TGTGCCAGCAGTTTCGGACCCCTCAGCTCCTACAATGAGCAGTTCTTC; CDR3 protein: CASSFGPLSSYNEQFF
D gene: NA; J gene: TRBJ2-5; clone size: many; V gene: TRBV11-2; CDR3 DNA: TGTGCCAGCAGCTTAGCCAGGGTGCTCCTCCAAGAGACCCAGTACTTC; CDR3 protein: CASSLARVLLQETQYF
D gene: NA; J gene: TRBJ2-7; clone size: many; V gene: TRBV20-1; CDR3 DNA: TGCAGCCCCAAACGTCGGGACGGCTCCTACGAGCAGTACTTC; CDR3 protein: CSPKRRDGSYEQYF
D gene: TRBD1; J gene: TRBJ1-2; clone size: NA; V gene: TRBV6-2/TRBV6-3; CDR3 DNA: TGTGCCAGCAGACCCAACCCTCTATACAGGGGCGCAAGGGGCTACACCTTC; CDR3 protein: CASRPNPLYRGARGYTF
D gene: TRBD2; J gene: TRBJ2-7; clone size: few; V gene: TRBV7-9; CDR3 DNA: TGTGCCAGCAGCCCCCTCGGACTAGCGGGATACGAGCAGTACTTC; CDR3 protein: CASSPLGLAGYEQYF
D gene: NA; J gene: TRBJ1-6; clone size: many; V gene: TRBV2; CDR3 DNA: TGTGCCAGCAGTGAAGAGCAGGGGAGCGGCTCACCCCTCCACTTT; CDR3 protein: CASSEEQGSGSPLHF
D gene: TRBD1; J gene: TRBJ1-1; clone size: NA; V gene: TRBV28; CDR3 DNA: TGTGCCAGCAGTCTACCGGGACAGACCACTGAAGCTTTCTTT; CDR3 protein: CASSLPGQTTEAFF
D gene: TRBD2; J gene: TRBJ2-1; clone size: NA; V gene: TRBV7-7; CDR3 DNA: TGTGCCAGCAGCTTATTAGCGGGAGGGCTCCATGAGCAGTTCTTC; CDR3 protein: CASSLLAGGLHEQFF
D gene: NA; J gene: TRBJ1-2; clone size: many; V gene: TRBV20-1; CDR3 DNA: TGCAGTGCTAGCATGGAGGGTTCAGCTTATGGCTACACCTTC; CDR3 protein: CSASMEGSAYGYTF
D gene: NA; J gene: TRBJ2-1; clone size: many; V gene: TRBV30; CDR3 DNA: TGTGCCTGGAGGCGGCCAGGGAATGAGCAGTTCTTC; CDR3 protein: CAWRRPGNEQFF